This T cell receptor beta chain was retrieved from a study of technical replicates of blood from several donors. The method was immunoSEQ multiplex PCR; TCRdb's version includes in-frame clones alone and lacks a portion of them. In the table there are about 70,000 clones, 94% of which are singletons. Sequenced sample: T cells isolated from PBMCs. This TCR was recovered from a human donor in good health.

In DNA, the CDR3 is TGTGCCAGCGCTCAAGGAATTGGGGCAAATCAGCCCCAGCATTTT. This codes for CASAQGIGANQPQHF. This chain joins TRBV6-1 and TRBJ1-5; weak D call: TRBD1 (5 bases). The germline V gene encodes CDR1 MNHNS and CDR2 SASEGT. This CDR3 has 15 residues. The V end lost 8 bases, the J end lost 4 bases, and 18 bases lay between the germline ends.